These T cell receptor beta chains were read from a single sample in a study of T cell repertoires in aging, cancer and after chemotherapy. TCRdb called the multiplex PCR reads again in MiXCR, with one record for every CDR3 protein. Of fewer than 15,000 distinct CDR3 sequences in the sample, about 25% were seen once. Sequencing was done on a sample of blood. These receptors originate from a human donor in good health. CDR3s include the opening cysteine and the closing phenylalanine or tryptophan. Not all rows give a size; the values are once, few, many and, for expanded clones, a class.

v_gene,j_gene,abundance,CDR3aa
TRBV28,TRBJ2-7,NA,CASSLYSSGRDEQYF
TRBV7-9,TRBJ1-1,NA,CASSFFQGVKTEAFF
TRBV6-1,TRBJ1-2,NA,CASSDGRTNYGYTF
TRBV10-3,TRBJ1-3,NA,CATTGGLGNTIYF
TRBV20-1,TRBJ2-1,NA,CSARDAQGARDEQFF
TRBV12-3/TRBV12-4,TRBJ2-1,few,CASSQQAYNEQFF
TRBV20-1,TRBJ1-2,few,CSARDGGSYGYTF
TRBV6-2/TRBV6-3,TRBJ2-7,few,CASSYNSYEQYF
TRBV24-1,TRBJ1-4,few,CATSDDRTADLGEKLFF
TRBV4-1,TRBJ1-4,NA,CASSQPGQGPHSEREKLFF
TRBV9,TRBJ1-2,NA,CASSVGTGDYGYTF
TRBV28,TRBJ2-7,NA,CASSFLSKGENYEQYF
TRBV6-5,TRBJ1-1,few,CASSNGWDTEAFF
TRBV4-2,TRBJ1-1,NA,CASSQYDTEAFF
TRBV15,TRBJ1-1,few,CATSRAGQGNTEAFF
TRBV10-3,TRBJ1-2,few,CAIRSGQGELTSGYTF
TRBV6-2/TRBV6-3,TRBJ2-7,many,CASSYQRTSGQRPYEQYF
TRBV25-1,TRBJ1-2,few,CASREGQGNGGYTF
TRBV20-1,TRBJ2-1,NA,CSGVEAGDRLGNEQFF
TRBV28,TRBJ1-6,NA,CASRDTGYNSPLHF
TRBV6-6,TRBJ2-3,few,CASIGGARDTQYF
TRBV5-4,TRBJ1-2,medium-sized,CASSLFGDGENYGYTF
TRBV6-2/TRBV6-3,TRBJ2-2,NA,CASSYSTSGFTSGELFF
TRBV4-3,TRBJ1-2,NA,CASSHLGTVYGYTF
TRBV7-2,TRBJ1-2,few,CASSSGQGVYGYTF
TRBV27,TRBJ2-1,NA,CASSRSMRGEGAAYNEQFF
TRBV5-1,TRBJ2-3,NA,CASSIGLATDTQYF
TRBV6-5,TRBJ1-1,few,CASSRSGGVNTEAFF
TRBV18,TRBJ2-7,few,CASSPDQRGYEQYF
TRBV20-1,TRBJ2-1,NA,CSARDPGQAGSWFDEQFF
TRBV12-3/TRBV12-4,TRBJ2-1,few,CAAASINEQFF
TRBV6-2/TRBV6-3,TRBJ1-5,NA,CASSSGTGGLMGNQPQHF
TRBV25-1,TRBJ2-3,NA,CASSQGLAGGATDTQYF
TRBV27,TRBJ1-2,NA,CASSDLRSDYGYTF
TRBV7-2,TRBJ2-5,NA,CASSYGVQETQYF
TRBV18,TRBJ1-1,few,CASSHSSTVSDTEAFF
TRBV19,TRBJ1-2,NA,CASRNRSGTFYGYTF